This TCR beta chain was documented in a study of cytomegalovirus exposure and HLA in healthy donors. Study-wide context: Earlier, about 179 million T cells were analyzed, and 90 million to 140 million unique TCR beta sequences were found among them.

This clone turned up a few times. Antigen: not known. The CDR3 runs to 13 residues. Deletions cut 1 base from V and 4 bases from J, with 5 bases between. Germline CDR1 and CDR2: SNHLY and FYNNEI. The PCR made use of 60 Vbeta and 13 Jbeta primers. Libraries were prepared by immunoSEQ multiplex PCR; TCRdb keeps only in-frame clonotypes and omits some of them. The sample includes some 170,000 clones, about 75% seen only once; the top ten take 4.7%. Study outcomes and limitations: In a later analysis, a genetic analysis reported fewer productive-TCR N-insertions in an Asian-associated ancestry cluster than the cohort average. Through in vitro validation, three CMV-associated chains were shown to be specific for CMV antigens.

Sequenced input: PBMCs. The sequence came from a man in his late teens or twenties in good health and CMV-seropositive. The chain is built from TRBV2 and TRBJ2-1; D is unclear. DNA for the CDR3: TGTGCCAGCAGTGAAGACGCGTACAATGAGCAGTTCTTC. Translated: CASSEDAYNEQFF.